This T cell receptor (beta chain) is drawn from a study of blood T cell repertoires in COVID-19. Study in general: PBMCs, B-cell-depleted T cells, or T cells provided the cDNA or gDNA that made up the material.

Profiled with immunoSEQ multiplex PCR; TCRdb holds only in-frame clones, not every one. The data show about 200,000 clones, over 80% seen once. Germline loops: CDR1 MDHEN, CDR2 SYDVKM. CDR3 size: 12 residues. Germline trimming cut 4 bases from V and 8 bases from J; bases unmatched to any gene: 0. This sequence was found in a man in his 60s with COVID-19, enrolled during active disease. V is TRBV28 and J is TRBJ1-2; the match to TRBD1 covers 11 bases. Source material: peripheral blood. DNA for the CDR3: TGTGCCAGCAGTTGGACAGGGGGCGGCTACACCTTC. This gives the protein CASSWTGGGYTF.